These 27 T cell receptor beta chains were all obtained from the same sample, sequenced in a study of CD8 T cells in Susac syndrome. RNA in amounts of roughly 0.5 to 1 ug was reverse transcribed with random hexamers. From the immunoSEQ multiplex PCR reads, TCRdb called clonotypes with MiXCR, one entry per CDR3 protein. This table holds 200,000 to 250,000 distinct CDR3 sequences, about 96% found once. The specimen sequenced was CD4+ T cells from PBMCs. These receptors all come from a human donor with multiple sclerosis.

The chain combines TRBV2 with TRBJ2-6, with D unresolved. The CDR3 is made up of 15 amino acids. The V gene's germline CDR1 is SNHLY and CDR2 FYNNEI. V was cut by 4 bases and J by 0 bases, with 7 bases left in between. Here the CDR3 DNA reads TGTGCCAGCAGTGGTTGGGGCTCTGGGGCCAACGTCCTGACTTTC. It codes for CASSGWGSGANVLTF.

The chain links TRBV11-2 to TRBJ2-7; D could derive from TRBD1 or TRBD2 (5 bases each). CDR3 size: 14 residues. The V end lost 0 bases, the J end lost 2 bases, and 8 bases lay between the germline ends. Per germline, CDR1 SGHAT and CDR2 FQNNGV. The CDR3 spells CASSLDGGTYEQYF. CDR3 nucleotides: TGTGCCAGCAGCTTAGATGGGGGAACCTACGAGCAGTACTTC.

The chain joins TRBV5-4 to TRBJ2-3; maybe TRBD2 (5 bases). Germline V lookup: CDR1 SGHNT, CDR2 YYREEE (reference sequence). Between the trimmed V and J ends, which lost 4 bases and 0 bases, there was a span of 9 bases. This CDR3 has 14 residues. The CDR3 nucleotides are TGTGCCAGCAGCCCATGGACTAGCACAGATACGCAGTATTTT. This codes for CASSPWTSTDTQYF.

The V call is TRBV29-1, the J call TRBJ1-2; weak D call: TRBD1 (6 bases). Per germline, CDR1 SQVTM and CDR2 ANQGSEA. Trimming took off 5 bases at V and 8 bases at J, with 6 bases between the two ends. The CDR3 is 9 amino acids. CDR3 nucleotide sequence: TGCAGCGTTCAGGGGGGCTACACCTTC. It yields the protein CSVQGGYTF. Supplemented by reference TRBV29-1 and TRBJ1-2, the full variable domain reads SAVISQKPSRDICQRGTSLTIQCQVDSQVTMMFWYRQQPGQSLTLIATANQGSEATYESGFVIDKFPISRPNLTFSTLTVSNMSPEDSSIYLCSVQGGYTFGSGTRLTVV.

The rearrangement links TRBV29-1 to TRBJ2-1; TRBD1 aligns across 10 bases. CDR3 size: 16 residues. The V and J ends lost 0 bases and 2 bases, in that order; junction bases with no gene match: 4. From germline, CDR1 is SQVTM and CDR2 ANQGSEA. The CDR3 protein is CSVEDHDRGPYNEQFF. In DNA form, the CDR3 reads TGCAGCGTTGAAGATCACGACAGGGGGCCCTACAATGAGCAGTTCTTC.

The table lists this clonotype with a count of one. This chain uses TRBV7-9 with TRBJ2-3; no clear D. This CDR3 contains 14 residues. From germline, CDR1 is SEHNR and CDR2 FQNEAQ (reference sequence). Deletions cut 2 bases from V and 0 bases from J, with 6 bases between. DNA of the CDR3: TGTGCCAGCAGCTTATCACTTAGCACAGATACGCAGTATTTT. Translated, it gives CASSLSLSTDTQYF.

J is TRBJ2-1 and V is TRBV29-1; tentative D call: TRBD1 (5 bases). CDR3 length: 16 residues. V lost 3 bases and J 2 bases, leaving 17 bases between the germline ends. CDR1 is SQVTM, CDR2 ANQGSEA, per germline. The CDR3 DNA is TGCAGCGTTGACCCCCTCGGACACAGGCCCTACAATGAGCAGTTCTTC. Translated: CSVDPLGHRPYNEQFF.

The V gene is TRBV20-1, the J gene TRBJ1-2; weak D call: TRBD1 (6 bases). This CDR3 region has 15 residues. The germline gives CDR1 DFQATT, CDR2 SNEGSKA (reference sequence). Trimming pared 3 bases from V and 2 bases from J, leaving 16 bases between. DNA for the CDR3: TGCAGTGCTAGCCGGGACGGGACACCAAACTATGGCTACACCTTC. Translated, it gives CSASRDGTPNYGYTF.

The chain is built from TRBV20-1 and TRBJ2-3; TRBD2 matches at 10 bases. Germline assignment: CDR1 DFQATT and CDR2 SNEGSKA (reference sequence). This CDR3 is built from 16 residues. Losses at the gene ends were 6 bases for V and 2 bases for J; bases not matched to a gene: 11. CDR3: CSAIQPLAGHTDTQYF. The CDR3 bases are TGCAGTGCCATCCAGCCACTAGCGGGGCACACAGATACGCAGTATTTT.

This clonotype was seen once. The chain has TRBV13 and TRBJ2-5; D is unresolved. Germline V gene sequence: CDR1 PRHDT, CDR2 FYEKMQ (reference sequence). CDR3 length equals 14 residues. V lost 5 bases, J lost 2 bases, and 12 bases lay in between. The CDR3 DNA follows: TGTGCCAGCAGCAAAGAAGGGCGACAAGAGACCCAGTACTTC. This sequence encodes CASSKEGRQETQYF.

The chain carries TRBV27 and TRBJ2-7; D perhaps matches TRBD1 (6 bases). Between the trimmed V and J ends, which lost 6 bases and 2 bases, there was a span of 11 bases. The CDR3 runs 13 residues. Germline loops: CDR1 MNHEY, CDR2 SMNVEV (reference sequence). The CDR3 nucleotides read TGTGCCAGCAGATTTCAGGGGACCTACGAGCAGTACTTC. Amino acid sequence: CASRFQGTYEQYF.

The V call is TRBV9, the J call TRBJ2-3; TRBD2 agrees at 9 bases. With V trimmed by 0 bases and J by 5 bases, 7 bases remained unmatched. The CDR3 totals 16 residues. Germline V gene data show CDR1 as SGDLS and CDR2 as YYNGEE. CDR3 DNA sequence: TGTGCCAGCAGCGTAGGTAGCGGGAGTGGTGAAGATACGCAGTATTTT. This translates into CASSVGSGSGEDTQYF.

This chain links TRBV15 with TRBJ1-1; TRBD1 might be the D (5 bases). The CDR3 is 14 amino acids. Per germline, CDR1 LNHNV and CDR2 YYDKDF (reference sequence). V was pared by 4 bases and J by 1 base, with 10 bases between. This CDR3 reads CATSKDSSNTEAFF. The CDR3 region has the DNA TGTGCCACCAGCAAAGACAGTTCGAACACTGAAGCTTTCTTT.

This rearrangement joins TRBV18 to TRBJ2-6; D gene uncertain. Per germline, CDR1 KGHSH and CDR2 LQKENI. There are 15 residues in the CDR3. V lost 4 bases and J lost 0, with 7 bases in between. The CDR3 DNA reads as TGTGCCAGCTCACAGGTTCCCTCTGGGGCCAACGTCCTGACTTTC. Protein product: CASSQVPSGANVLTF.

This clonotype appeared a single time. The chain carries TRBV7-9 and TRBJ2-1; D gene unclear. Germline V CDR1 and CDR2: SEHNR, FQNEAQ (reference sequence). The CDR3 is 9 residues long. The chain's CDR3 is CGPENEQFF. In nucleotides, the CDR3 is TGTGGTCCAGAAAATGAGCAGTTCTTC.

CDR3 amino acids: CSGAGGSGYTF. The CDR3, as DNA: TGCAGCGGGGCCGGGGGCTCTGGCTACACCTTC. This chain links TRBV29-1 with TRBJ1-2; D might be TRBD1 (6 bases). Germline CDR1 and CDR2: SQVTM and ANQGSEA. The CDR3 totals 11 residues. V lost 7 bases to trimming and J lost 7 bases, with 13 bases between them.

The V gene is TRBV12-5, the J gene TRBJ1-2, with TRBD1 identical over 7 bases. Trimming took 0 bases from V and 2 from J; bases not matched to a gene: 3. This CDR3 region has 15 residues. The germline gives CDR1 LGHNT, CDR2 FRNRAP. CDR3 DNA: TGTGCTAGTGGTTTGGTGGGACAGAGCAACTATGGCTACACCTTC. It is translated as CASGLVGQSNYGYTF. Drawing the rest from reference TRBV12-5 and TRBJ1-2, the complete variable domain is DARVTQTPRHKVTEMGQEVTMRCQPILGHNTVFWYRQTMMQGLELLAYFRNRAPLDDSGMPKDRFSAEMPDATLATLKIQPSEPRDSAVYFCASGLVGQSNYGYTFGSGTRLTVV.

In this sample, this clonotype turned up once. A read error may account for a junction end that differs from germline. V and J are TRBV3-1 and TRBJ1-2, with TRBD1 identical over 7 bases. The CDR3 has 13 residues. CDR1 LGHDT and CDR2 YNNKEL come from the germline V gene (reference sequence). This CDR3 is CASSQTRQGTSAF. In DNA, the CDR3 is TGTGCCAGCAGCCAAACTAGACAGGGAACTTCGGCCTTC.

DNA of the CDR3: TGTGCCAGCAGCGTAGCTACTCGGGGGCCAGGAGAGCAGTTCTTC. Translation: CASSVATRGPGEQFF. The chain is built from TRBV9 and TRBJ2-1, with D perhaps assigned TRBD1 or TRBD2 (6 bases each). This CDR3 comprises 15 residues. Germline values: CDR1 SGDLS, CDR2 YYNGEE. Trimming shortened V by 0 bases and J by 10 bases, and 17 bases separated the two germline ends.

CDR3 loop: CASTGTGGNYGYTF. The DNA of the CDR3 is TGTGCCAGCACCGGGACAGGGGGTAACTATGGCTACACCTTC. The chain uses TRBV27 and TRBJ1-2; 11 bases are shared with TRBD1. The CDR3 loop spans 14 amino acids. Trimming removed 7 bases from V and 1 base from J; junction bases left unmatched: 2. CDR1 and CDR2 from the germline V gene are MNHEY and SMNVEV (reference sequence).

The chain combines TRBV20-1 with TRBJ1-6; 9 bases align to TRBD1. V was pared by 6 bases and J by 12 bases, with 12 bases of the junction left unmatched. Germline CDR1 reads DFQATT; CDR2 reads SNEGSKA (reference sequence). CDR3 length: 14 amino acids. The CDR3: CSAPHRDRVVPLHF. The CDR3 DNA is TGCAGTGCCCCCCACCGGGACAGGGTTGTACCCCTCCACTTT.

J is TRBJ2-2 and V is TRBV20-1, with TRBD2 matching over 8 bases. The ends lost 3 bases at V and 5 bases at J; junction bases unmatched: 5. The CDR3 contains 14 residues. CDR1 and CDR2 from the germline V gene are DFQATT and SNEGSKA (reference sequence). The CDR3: CSASNPGGTGELFF. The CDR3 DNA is TGCAGTGCTAGTAATCCGGGAGGGACCGGGGAGCTGTTTTTT.

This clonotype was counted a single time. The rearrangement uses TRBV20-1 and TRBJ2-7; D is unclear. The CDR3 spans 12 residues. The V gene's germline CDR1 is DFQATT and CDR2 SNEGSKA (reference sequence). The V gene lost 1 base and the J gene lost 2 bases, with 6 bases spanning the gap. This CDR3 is CSARGLTYEQYF. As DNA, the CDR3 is TGCAGTGCTAGAGGGCTCACCTACGAGCAGTACTTC.

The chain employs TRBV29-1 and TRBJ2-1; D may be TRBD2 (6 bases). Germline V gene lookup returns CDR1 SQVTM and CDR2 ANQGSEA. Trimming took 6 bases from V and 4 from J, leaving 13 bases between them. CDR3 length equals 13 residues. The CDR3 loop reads CSVTIAVYNEQFF. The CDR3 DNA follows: TGCAGCGTAACCATAGCGGTGTACAATGAGCAGTTCTTC.

The CDR3 bases are TGTGCCAGCATTCGATCCGGACAGGGGTACTACGAGCAGTACTTC. Encoded protein: CASIRSGQGYYEQYF. The chain carries TRBV6-5 and TRBJ2-7, with TRBD1 identical over 9 bases. V lost 7 bases and J lost 3; bases outside the gene matches: 10. Germline lookup yields CDR1 MNHEY and CDR2 SVGAGI. This CDR3 region has 15 residues.

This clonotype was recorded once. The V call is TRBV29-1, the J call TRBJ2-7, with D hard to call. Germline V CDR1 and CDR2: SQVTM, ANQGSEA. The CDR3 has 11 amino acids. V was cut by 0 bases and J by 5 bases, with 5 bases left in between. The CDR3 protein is CSVEERNEQYF. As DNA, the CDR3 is TGCAGCGTTGAAGAGCGGAACGAGCAGTACTTC.

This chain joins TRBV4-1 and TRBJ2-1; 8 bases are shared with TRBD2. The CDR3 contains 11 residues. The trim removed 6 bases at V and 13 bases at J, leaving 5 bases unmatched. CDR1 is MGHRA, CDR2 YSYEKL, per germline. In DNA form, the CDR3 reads TGCGCCAGCAGAAGCGGGAGACGTCAGTTCTTC. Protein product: CASRSGRRQFF.